This TCR beta chain comes out of a study of T cells in Graves' hyperthyroidism and ophthalmopathy. Study-wide results and caveats: Ophthalmopathy stood apart from stable hyperthyroidism in a 13 V-J model.

This clonotype was found many times. Its antigen is as yet unknown. From RNA transcripts, TCR beta CDR3 regions were amplified. The HTBI primer set was used in a first-round RT-PCR of the TCR CDR3. TCRdb called the multiplex PCR reads again in MiXCR, with one record for every CDR3 protein. Counted here are 530,000 or so distinct CDR3 sequences, about 15% occurring once; the ten biggest clones make up around 17%. The CDR3 has 15 residues. Per germline, CDR1 MNHEY and CDR2 SVGEGT. Trimming left V 5 bases short and J 2 bases short, with 15 bases between. The sequencing input was blood. V usage is TRBV6-2 or TRBV6-3 and J usage is TRBJ2-5; perhaps D is TRBD1 or TRBD2 (5 bases each). This receptor was obtained from a woman younger than 30 with Graves' ophthalmopathy. The CDR3 coding sequence is TGTGCCAGCAGTCGTTCGGGACGGCAACAAGAGACCCAGTACTTC. The encoded protein is CASSRSGRQQETQYF.